This T cell receptor (beta chain) is from a study of T cells after yellow fever vaccination. Study findings and constraints: A limited proportion of clonotypes was detected within both the CD4 and CD8 compartments.

As to this clonotype: No antigen is known for it.

The V end lost 8 bases, the J end lost 4 bases, and 14 bases lay between the germline ends. CDR1 is MGHDK, CDR2 SYGVNS, per germline. The CDR3 has 14 residues. TCR cDNA was made by 5'RACE template switching, adding a universal primer site and UMIs. TCRdb passed the 5' RACE reads through MiXCR, listing each CDR3 protein once. The sample lists around 100,000 distinct CDR3 sequences, approximately 6.3% seen once, with 35% to 50% in the top ten. The receptor comes from a man aged 18 to 30 who received the YFV17D yellow fever vaccine. The input for sequencing was CD8+ T cells sorted from PBMCs, taken 10 days after the yellow fever booster vaccination. V and J are TRBV25-1 and TRBJ2-2; a possible D gene is TRBD2 (7 bases). CDR3 DNA sequence: TGTGCCAGCGGGGGGGCTTGGGCCACCGGGGAGCTGTTTTTT. Amino acids: CASGGAWATGELFF.